In this sample, the clone carrying this T cell receptor (beta chain) turned up a few times. The source of the sample is a study of memory CD4+ T cells and cytomegalovirus serostatus. Sequenced by immunoSEQ multiplex PCR; TCRdb stores in-frame clones only, minus some. The repertoire holds tens of thousands of clones, with around 75% as singletons. V was trimmed by 3 bases and J by 4 bases, leaving 9 bases between them. The CDR3 has 13 residues. CDR1 and CDR2 (germline): KGHSH, LQKENI. Single viable CD3+CD4+CD8-CD45RO+ cells were sorted as the memory CD4+ T cells. This clonotype originated in an adult in good health and CMV-seronegative. V gene TRBV18 combines with J gene TRBJ1-1; D is ambiguous. Material: memory CD4+ T cells from blood. CDR3 DNA sequence: TGTGCCAGCTCACCCGGGCTATCCACTGAAGCTTTCTTT. It is translated as CASSPGLSTEAFF.